The clone carrying this T cell receptor (beta chain) has just a few counts. Its antigen is currently unknown. The data stem from a study of beta chain features in type 1 diabetes. Expressed TCRB transcripts were sequenced because the isolated RNA had all been reverse transcribed beforehand. Clones were sequenced by immunoSEQ multiplex PCR, and TCRdb holds only the in-frame ones, with some missing. This sample has approximately 140,000 clones; roughly 9.7% occur once, and the top ten carry 0.65%. General study findings and limits: For TCRB rearrangement, an influence of HLA type remained unresolved here.

This receptor was obtained from a woman between 35 and 50 years old in good health. Sample: central memory CD4+ T cells from blood.

The CDR3 DNA sequence: TGTGCCAGCAGCCCGTCCGAGGGCTATGGCTACACCTTC. This encodes CASSPSEGYGYTF. The chain uses TRBV7-2 and TRBJ1-2; D unclear. Germline lookup yields CDR1 SGHTA and CDR2 FQGNSA. Trimming pared 5 bases from V and 4 bases from J, leaving 11 bases between. This CDR3 contains 13 residues.